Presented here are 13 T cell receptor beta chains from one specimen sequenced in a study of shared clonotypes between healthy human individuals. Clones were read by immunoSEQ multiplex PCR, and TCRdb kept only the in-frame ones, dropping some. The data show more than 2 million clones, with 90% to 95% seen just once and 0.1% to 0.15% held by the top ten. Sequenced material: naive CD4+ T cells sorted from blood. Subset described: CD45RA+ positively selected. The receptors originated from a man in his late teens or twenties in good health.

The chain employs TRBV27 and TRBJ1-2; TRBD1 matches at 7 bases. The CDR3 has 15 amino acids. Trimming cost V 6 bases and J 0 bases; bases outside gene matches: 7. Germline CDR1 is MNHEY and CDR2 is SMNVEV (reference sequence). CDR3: CASSDRDRSNYGYTF. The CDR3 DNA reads TGTGCCAGCAGCGACCGGGACAGATCTAACTATGGCTACACCTTC.

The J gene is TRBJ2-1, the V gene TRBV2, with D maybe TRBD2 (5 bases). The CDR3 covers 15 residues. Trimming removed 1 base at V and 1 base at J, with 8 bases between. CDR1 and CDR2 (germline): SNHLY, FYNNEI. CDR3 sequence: CASSEESGSYNEQFF. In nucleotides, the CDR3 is TGTGCCAGCAGTGAAGAGAGCGGATCCTACAATGAGCAGTTCTTC.

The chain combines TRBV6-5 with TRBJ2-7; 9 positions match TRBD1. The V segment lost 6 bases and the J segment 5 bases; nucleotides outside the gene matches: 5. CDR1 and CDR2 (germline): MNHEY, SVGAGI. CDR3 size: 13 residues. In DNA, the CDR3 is TGTGCCAGCAGCCGGGACAGGGTCGACGAGCAGTACTTC. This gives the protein CASSRDRVDEQYF.

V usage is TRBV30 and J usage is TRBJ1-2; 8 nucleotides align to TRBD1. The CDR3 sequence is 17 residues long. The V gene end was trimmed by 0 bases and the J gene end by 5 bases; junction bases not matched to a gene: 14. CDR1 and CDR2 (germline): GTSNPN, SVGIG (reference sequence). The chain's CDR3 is CAWSVDRGTIPSYGYTF. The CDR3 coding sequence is TGTGCCTGGAGTGTAGACAGGGGAACTATCCCCTCTTATGGCTACACCTTC.

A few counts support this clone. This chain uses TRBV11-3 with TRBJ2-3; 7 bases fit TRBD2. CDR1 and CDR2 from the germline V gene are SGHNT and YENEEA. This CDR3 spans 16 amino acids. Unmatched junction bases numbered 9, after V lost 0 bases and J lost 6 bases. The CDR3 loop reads CASSLDFGTSADTQYF. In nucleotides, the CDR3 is TGTGCCAGCAGCTTAGATTTCGGCACTAGCGCCGATACGCAGTATTTT.

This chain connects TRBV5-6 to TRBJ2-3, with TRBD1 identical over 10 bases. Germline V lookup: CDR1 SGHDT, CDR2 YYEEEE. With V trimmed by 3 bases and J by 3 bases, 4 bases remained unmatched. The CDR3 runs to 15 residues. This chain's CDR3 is CASSYRDRGTDTQYF. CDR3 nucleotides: TGTGCCAGCAGCTACCGGGACAGGGGTACAGATACGCAGTATTTT.

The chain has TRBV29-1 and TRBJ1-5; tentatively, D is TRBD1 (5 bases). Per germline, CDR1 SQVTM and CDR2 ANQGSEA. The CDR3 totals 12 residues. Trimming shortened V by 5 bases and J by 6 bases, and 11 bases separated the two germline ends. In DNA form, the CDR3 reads TGCAGCGTTAGTGAAGGGGTTCAGCCCCAGCATTTT. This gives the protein CSVSEGVQPQHF. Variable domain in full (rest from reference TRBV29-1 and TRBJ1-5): SAVISQKPSRDICQRGTSLTIQCQVDSQVTMMFWYRQQPGQSLTLIATANQGSEATYESGFVIDKFPISRPNLTFSTLTVSNMSPEDSSIYLCSVSEGVQPQHFGDGTRLSIL.

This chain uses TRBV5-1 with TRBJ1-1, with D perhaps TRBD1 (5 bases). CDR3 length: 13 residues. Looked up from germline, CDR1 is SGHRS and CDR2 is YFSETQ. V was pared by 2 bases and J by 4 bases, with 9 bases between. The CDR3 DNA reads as TGCGCCAGCAGCTTCGGGGGGGTCACTGAAGCTTTCTTT. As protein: CASSFGGVTEAFF.

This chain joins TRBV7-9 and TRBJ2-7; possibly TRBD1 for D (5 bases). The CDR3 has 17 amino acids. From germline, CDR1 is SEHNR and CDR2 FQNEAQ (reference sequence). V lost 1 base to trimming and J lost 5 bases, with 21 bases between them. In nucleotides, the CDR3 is TGTGCCAGCAGCTTAGGTAACTTCTGGGGCAGATGGGACGAGCAGTACTTC. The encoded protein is CASSLGNFWGRWDEQYF. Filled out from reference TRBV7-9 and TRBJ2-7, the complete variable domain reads DTGVSQNPRHKITKRGQNVTFRCDPISEHNRLYWYRQTLGQGPEFLTYFQNEAQLEKSRLLSDRFSAERPKGSFSTLEIQRTEQGDSAMYLCASSLGNFWGRWDEQYFGPGTRLTVT.

The CDR3 nucleotides are TGTGCCTGGAGTATCCTTGACAGAATAGGTGATACGCAGTATTTT. Protein product: CAWSILDRIGDTQYF. The chain links TRBV30 to TRBJ2-3; the D gene is possibly TRBD1 (5 bases). CDR1 is GTSNPN and CDR2 is SVGIG in the germline V gene (reference sequence). With 2 bases removed from V and 6 bases from J, the gap between germline ends came to 18 bases. This CDR3 has 15 amino acids.

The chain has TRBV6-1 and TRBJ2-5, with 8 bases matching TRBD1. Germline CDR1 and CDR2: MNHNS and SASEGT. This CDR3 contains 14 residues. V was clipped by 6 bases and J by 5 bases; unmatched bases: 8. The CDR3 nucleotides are TGTGCCAGCAGCCAGGGGGCACCCACCGAGACCCAGTACTTC. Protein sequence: CASSQGAPTETQYF.

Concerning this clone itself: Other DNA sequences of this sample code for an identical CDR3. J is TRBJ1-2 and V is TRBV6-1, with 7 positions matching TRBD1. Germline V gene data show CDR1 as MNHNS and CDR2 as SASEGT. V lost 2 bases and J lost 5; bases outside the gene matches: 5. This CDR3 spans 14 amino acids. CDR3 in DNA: TGTGCCAGCAGTGAAAGGACAGGACCATATGGCTACACCTTC. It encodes CASSERTGPYGYTF.

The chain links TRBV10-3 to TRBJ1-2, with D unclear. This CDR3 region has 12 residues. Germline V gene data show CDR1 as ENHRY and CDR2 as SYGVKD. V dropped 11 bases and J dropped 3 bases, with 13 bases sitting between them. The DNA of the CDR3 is TGTGCCGCAGGCAGGTGGGACTATGGCTACACCTTC. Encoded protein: CAAGRWDYGYTF.